One sample yielded the 2 T cell receptor beta chains listed below, sequenced in a study of blood T cell repertoires in COVID-19. Repertoires were generated with immunoSEQ multiplex PCR, while TCRdb's copy carries only in-frame clones and drops some. The sample holds over 110,000 clones, 65% to 80% seen once. The material sequenced was peripheral blood. The source of these receptors is a man at least 80 years old with acute or convalescent COVID-19.

This clone has just a few counts. The chain has TRBV19 and TRBJ1-6; a possible D gene is TRBD1 (6 bases). The V gene lost 3 bases and the J gene lost 8 bases, with 20 bases spanning the gap. The CDR3 is made up of 17 amino acids. From germline, CDR1 is LNHDA and CDR2 SQIVND (reference sequence). CDR3 residues: CASSILGQFRRDSPLHF. CDR3 bases: TGTGCCAGTAGTATCCTTGGACAGTTCCGACGGGATTCACCCCTCCACTTT.

V and J are TRBV3-1 (or the pseudogene TRBV3-2) and TRBJ1-5, with D possibly being TRBD1 (6 bases). Trimming took off 4 bases at V and 6 bases at J, with 10 bases between the two ends. Per the germline V gene, CDR1 is LGHDT and CDR2 is YNNKEL (reference sequence). The CDR3 contains 13 residues. CDR3 region: CASSLQGGQPQHF. The CDR3 bases are TGTGCCAGCAGCCTACAGGGTGGTCAGCCCCAGCATTTT.